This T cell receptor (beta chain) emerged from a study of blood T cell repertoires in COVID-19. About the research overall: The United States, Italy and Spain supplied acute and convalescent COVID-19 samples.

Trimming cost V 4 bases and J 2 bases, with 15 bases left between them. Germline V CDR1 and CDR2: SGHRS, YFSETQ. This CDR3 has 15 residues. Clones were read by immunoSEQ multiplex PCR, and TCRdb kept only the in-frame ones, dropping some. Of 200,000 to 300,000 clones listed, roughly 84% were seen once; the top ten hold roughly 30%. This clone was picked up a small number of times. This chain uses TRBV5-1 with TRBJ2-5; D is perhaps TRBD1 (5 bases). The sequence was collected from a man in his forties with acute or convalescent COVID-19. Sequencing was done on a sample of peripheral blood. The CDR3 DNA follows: TGCGCCAGCAGCCAAAACACAGGCTCACAAGAGACCCAGTACTTC. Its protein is CASSQNTGSQETQYF.